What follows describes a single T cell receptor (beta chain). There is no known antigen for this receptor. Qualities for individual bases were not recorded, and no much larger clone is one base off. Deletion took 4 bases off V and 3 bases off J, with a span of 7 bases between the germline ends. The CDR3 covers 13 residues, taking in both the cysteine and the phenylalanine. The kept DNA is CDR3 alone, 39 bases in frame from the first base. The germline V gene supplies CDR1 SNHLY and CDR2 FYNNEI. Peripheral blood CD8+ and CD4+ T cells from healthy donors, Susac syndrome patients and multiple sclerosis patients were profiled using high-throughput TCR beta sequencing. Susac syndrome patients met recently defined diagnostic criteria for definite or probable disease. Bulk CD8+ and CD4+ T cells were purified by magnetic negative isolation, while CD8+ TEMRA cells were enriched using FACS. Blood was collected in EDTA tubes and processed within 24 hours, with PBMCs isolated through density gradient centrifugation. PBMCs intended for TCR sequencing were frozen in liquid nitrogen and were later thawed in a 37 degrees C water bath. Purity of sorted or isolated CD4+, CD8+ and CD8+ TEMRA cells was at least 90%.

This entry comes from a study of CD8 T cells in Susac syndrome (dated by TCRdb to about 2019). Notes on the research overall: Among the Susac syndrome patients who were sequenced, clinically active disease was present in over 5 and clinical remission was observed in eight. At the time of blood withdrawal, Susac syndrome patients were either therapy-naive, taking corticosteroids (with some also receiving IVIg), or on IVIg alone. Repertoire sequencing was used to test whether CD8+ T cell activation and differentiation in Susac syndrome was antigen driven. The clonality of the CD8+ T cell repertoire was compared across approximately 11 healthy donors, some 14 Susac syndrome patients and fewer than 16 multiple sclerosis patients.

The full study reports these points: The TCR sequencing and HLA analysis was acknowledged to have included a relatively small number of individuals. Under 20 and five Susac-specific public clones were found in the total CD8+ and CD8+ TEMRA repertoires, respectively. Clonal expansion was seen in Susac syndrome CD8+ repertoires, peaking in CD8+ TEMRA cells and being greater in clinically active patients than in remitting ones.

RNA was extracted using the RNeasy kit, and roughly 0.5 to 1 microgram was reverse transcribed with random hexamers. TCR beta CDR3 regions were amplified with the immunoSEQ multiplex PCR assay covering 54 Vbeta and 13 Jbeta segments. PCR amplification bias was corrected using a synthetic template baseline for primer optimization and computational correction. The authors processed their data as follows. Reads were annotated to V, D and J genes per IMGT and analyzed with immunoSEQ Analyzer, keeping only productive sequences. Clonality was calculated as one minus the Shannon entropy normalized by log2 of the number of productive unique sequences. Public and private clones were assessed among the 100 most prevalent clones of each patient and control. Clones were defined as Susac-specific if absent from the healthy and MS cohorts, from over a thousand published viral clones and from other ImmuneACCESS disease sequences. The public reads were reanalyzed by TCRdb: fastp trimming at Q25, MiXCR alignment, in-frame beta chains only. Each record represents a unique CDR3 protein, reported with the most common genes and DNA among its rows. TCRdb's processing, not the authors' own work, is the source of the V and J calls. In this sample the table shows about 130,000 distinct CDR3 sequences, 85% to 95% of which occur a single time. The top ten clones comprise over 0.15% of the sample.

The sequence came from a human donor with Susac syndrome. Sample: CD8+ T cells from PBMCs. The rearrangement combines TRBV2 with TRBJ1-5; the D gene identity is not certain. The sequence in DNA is TGTGCCAGCAGTGGGGAGGCCAATCAGCCCCAGCATTTT. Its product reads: CASSGEANQPQHF.